These T cell receptor beta chains were read from a single sample in a study of T cell responses to AZD1222 COVID-19 vaccine. Clones were read by immunoSEQ multiplex PCR, and TCRdb kept only the in-frame ones, dropping some. The top ten clones hold 4% to 5.5% of a sample with just under 80,000 clones, 80% to 95% of them seen once. The sample was peripheral blood, taken 28 days after the second AZD1222 dose. These TCRs come from an adult who received the AZD1222 COVID-19 vaccine. Each CDR3 is given without its conserved first and last residue. Not all rows give a size; the values are once, few, many and, for expanded clones, a class.

>TRBV5-1|once|TRBJ2-7
ASSLPPGYEQY
>TRBV9|-|TRBJ2-2
ASSATSSNTGELF
>TRBV10-1|-|TRBJ2-2
ASSVGQGHTGELF
>TRBV5-4|few|TRBJ2-2
ASRTNSGTGFTGELF
>TRBV18|-|TRBJ2-7
ASSRSDTQSYEQY
>TRBV2|medium-sized|TRBJ1-2
ARNSGQGAKGYGYT
>TRBV6-1|-|TRBJ1-2
ASSEVGTGRGSYT
>TRBV3-1/TRBV3-2|-|TRBJ1-2
ASSQSGGGYT
>TRBV5-4|-|TRBJ1-4
ASSLAGEKLF
>TRBV4-3|-|TRBJ2-5
ASSQGTGLAQETQY